The 21 T cell receptor beta chains below come from one sample, sequenced in a study of blood T cell repertoires in COVID-19. Using immunoSEQ multiplex PCR, the repertoire was profiled, and TCRdb retains in-frame clones only, with some absent. The sample records 200,000 to 300,000 clones, around 84% being singletons. Sequenced sample: peripheral blood. The receptors derive from a man aged 55 to 70 with acute or convalescent COVID-19.

V usage is TRBV6-5 and J usage is TRBJ2-3, with 8 bases identical to TRBD1. In germline, CDR1 is MNHEY, CDR2 SVGAGI. Trimming took 5 bases from V and 6 from J; bases not matched to a gene: 10. The CDR3 consists of 15 residues. The DNA of the CDR3 is TGTGCCAGCAGTAAGGACAGGGATATTGTGGATACGCAGTATTTT. Its translation is CASSKDRDIVDTQYF.

CDR3 sequence reads: CASSGGATNEKLFF. The CDR3 bases are TGTGCCAGCAGTGGCGGAGCAACTAATGAAAAACTGTTTTTT. The chain recombines TRBV27 with TRBJ1-4; D is unclear. This CDR3 is 14 amino acids long. V lost 5 bases, J lost 0 bases, and 7 bases lay in between. Germline-derived CDR1 and CDR2 are MNHEY and SMNVEV (reference sequence).

V and J are TRBV19 and TRBJ2-5, with 8 bases aligning to TRBD2. Germline lookup yields CDR1 LNHDA and CDR2 SQIVND (reference sequence). The length of the CDR3 is 13 residues. After removal of 4 bases from V and 5 bases from J, the junction contained 3 bases not matched to a gene. The DNA of the CDR3 is TGTGCCAGTAGTACCGGGGGGGGTGAGACCCAGTACTTC. Protein: CASSTGGGETQYF.

This clone has ten or more counts. V usage is TRBV4-1 and J usage is TRBJ2-2; 10 nucleotides line up with TRBD2. V dropped 1 base and J dropped 5; count of bases not matched to a gene: 10. This CDR3 region has 18 residues. Germline values: CDR1 MGHRA, CDR2 YSYEKL. The DNA of the CDR3 is TGCGCCAGCAGCCAAGGGGGGCTAGCGGGAGTCGGAACCGGGGAGCTGTTTTTT. Translating gives CASSQGGLAGVGTGELFF.

The chain has TRBV19 and TRBJ2-1; TRBD2 aligns across 9 bases. Trimming removed 7 bases from V and 3 bases from J; junction bases left unmatched: 10. CDR3 length: 16 residues. Germline CDR1 is LNHDA and CDR2 is SQIVND (reference sequence). CDR3 bases: TGTGCCAGTAACCCCGGGAGCGGGAGGCTCTACAATGAGCAGTTCTTC. It codes for CASNPGSGRLYNEQFF.

This clone was seen just once. J is TRBJ2-7 and V is TRBV12-3 or TRBV12-4; possibly TRBD2 for D (6 bases). Between the trimmed V and J ends, which lost 8 bases and 2 bases, there was a span of 13 bases. This CDR3 comprises 13 residues. CDR3 DNA sequence: TGTGCCAGCGGGGGGAGTCTTACCTACGAGCAGTACTTC. This encodes CASGGSLTYEQYF.

The chain uses TRBV30 and TRBJ1-4, with 11 nucleotides matching TRBD1. This CDR3 region has 16 residues. V lost 2 bases and J lost 7; bases outside the gene matches: 9. Germline values: CDR1 GTSNPN, CDR2 SVGIG (reference sequence). CDR3: CAWSLFRDRGTEKLFF. In nucleotides, the CDR3 is TGTGCCTGGAGTCTTTTCCGGGACAGGGGGACTGAAAAACTGTTTTTT.

As DNA, the CDR3 is TGTGCCAGCAGTTCTAGCGGGAGACTGACAGATACGCAGTATTTT. This sequence encodes CASSSSGRLTDTQYF. The V gene is TRBV27, the J gene TRBJ2-3, with 10 bases that match TRBD2. The length of the CDR3 is 15 residues. The trim removed 4 bases at V and 3 bases at J, leaving 4 bases unmatched. Germline V gene lookup returns CDR1 MNHEY and CDR2 SMNVEV (reference sequence).

A single count supports this clone. V is TRBV25-1 and J is TRBJ1-2; TRBD1 aligns across 7 bases. The CDR3 spans 13 residues. J gave up 6 bases and V 2 bases, and 3 bases lay outside the gene matches. Per the germline V gene, CDR1 is MGHDK and CDR2 is SYGVNS. The CDR3 nucleotides read TGTGCCAGCAGTGAACCGGACAGGAATGGCTACACCTTC. Protein sequence: CASSEPDRNGYTF.

V is TRBV28 and J is TRBJ2-7; the match to TRBD1 covers 11 bases. Germline V CDR1 and CDR2: MDHEN, SYDVKM. The length of the CDR3 is 15 residues. The V segment lost 3 bases and the J segment 3 bases; nucleotides outside the gene matches: 4. The CDR3 spells CASSLPGTGGYEQYF. The CDR3 bases are TGTGCCAGCAGTTTGCCCGGGACAGGGGGCTACGAGCAGTACTTC.

This clone was detected only once. The genes are TRBV11-2 and TRBJ2-7; 10 bases are shared with TRBD1. With 4 bases clipped from V and 6 bases from J, the junction kept 6 bases outside the gene matches. The CDR3 is 14 residues long. CDR1 is SGHAT, CDR2 FQNNGV, per germline. The CDR3 bases are TGTGCCAGCAGCTCGGACAGGGGGATAGGCGAGCAGTACTTC. Translated, it gives CASSSDRGIGEQYF.

The chain is built from TRBV5-1 and TRBJ2-7, with 8 nucleotides matching TRBD2. This CDR3 is 15 amino acids long. Germline values: CDR1 SGHRS, CDR2 YFSETQ. After removal of 4 bases from V and 2 bases from J, the junction contained 8 bases not matched to a gene. Written as DNA, the CDR3 is TGCGCCAGCAGCCTAATTAGCGGGACCACCTACGAGCAGTACTTC. It specifies CASSLISGTTYEQYF.

This clone has more than one count but fewer than ten. The genes are TRBV7-9 and TRBJ1-1; a weak D match, TRBD1 (5 bases). The CDR3 is 16 residues long. The V and J ends lost 5 bases and 4 bases respectively, with 20 bases between them. The V gene's germline CDR1 is SEHNR and CDR2 FQNEAQ (reference sequence). The CDR3 DNA reads as TGTGCCAGCAGCCTCGCAGGTGGGGGAGCGGGCACTGAAGCTTTCTTT. This sequence encodes CASSLAGGGAGTEAFF.

The CDR3 loop is CASSGPRQETQYF. CDR3 DNA: TGTGCCAGCAGCGGGCCGCGACAAGAGACCCAGTACTTC. The chain combines TRBV5-7 with TRBJ2-5; D remains ambiguous. TRBV5-7 is an ORF for which the function is uncertain. The CDR3 totals 13 residues. The germline V and J ends were trimmed by 4 bases and 2 bases, with 9 bases remaining between them.

This clone was detected only a few times. This chain links TRBV5-1 with TRBJ1-2; maybe TRBD1 (5 bases). CDR1 and CDR2 from the germline V gene are SGHRS and YFSETQ. This CDR3 is 14 amino acids long. V was pared by 3 bases and J by 1 base, with 10 bases between. This chain's CDR3 is CASSSAQGNYGYTF. The CDR3 bases are TGCGCCAGCAGCTCGGCGCAGGGTAACTATGGCTACACCTTC.

This rearrangement joins TRBV27 to TRBJ1-2; perhaps TRBD1 as D (6 bases). Per germline, CDR1 MNHEY and CDR2 SMNVEV (reference sequence). V lost 5 bases, J lost 3 bases, and 16 bases lay in between. This CDR3 spans 15 amino acids. CDR3 DNA sequence: TGTGCCAGCAGTCCAGGGTTCGGACAGTACTATGGCTACACCTTC. Translating gives CASSPGFGQYYGYTF.

The chain couples TRBV5-4 to TRBJ2-4, with D possibly TRBD1 on 5 matching bases. Looked up from germline, CDR1 is SGHNT and CDR2 is YYREEE (reference sequence). V dropped 4 bases and J dropped 6 bases, with 20 bases sitting between them. The CDR3 is 16 residues long. CDR3 sequence: CASSPVQDRIGNIQYF. As DNA, the CDR3 is TGTGCCAGCAGCCCCGTACAGGATCGAATTGGAAACATTCAGTACTTC.

The V and J genes are TRBV11-2 and TRBJ2-7; 8 bases agree with TRBD2. CDR1 and CDR2 (germline): SGHAT, FQNNGV. The CDR3 contains 16 residues. The junction had 15 bases not matched to a gene; V was cut back by 5 bases and J by 6 bases. The CDR3 loop reads CASSPLPRGGASEQYF. CDR3 DNA: TGTGCCAGCAGCCCGCTCCCTCGGGGGGGGGCCAGCGAGCAGTACTTC.

The CDR3 here is CASSPRQGAIPYGYTF. The CDR3 DNA reads as TGTGCCAGCAGCCCTAGACAGGGGGCAATCCCCTATGGCTACACCTTC. The V gene is TRBV7-2, the J gene TRBJ1-2; 10 nucleotides match TRBD1. CDR3 length equals 16 residues. The J segment lost 4 bases and the V segment lost 5 bases, leaving 10 bases of the junction unmatched. CDR1 SGHTA and CDR2 FQGNSA come from the germline V gene.

This chain joins TRBV4-2 and TRBJ2-3; 10 nucleotides line up with TRBD2. This CDR3 is built from 15 residues. The germline gives CDR1 LGHNA, CDR2 YNFKEQ. The V and J ends lost 0 bases and 6 bases, in that order; junction bases with no gene match: 3. The CDR3 reads CASSQEERGGDTQYF. The CDR3 nucleotides are TGTGCCAGCAGCCAAGAGGAGCGGGGGGGTGATACGCAGTATTTT.

V usage is TRBV5-1 and J usage is TRBJ1-4; TRBD1 aligns across 7 bases. Trimming at V came to 4 bases and at J to 5 bases, leaving 5 bases not matched to a gene. Germline V CDR1 and CDR2: SGHRS, YFSETQ. This CDR3 is built from 14 residues. The CDR3: CASSAGQINEKLFF. The DNA for the CDR3 is TGCGCCAGCAGCGCGGGACAGATAAATGAAAAACTGTTTTTT.